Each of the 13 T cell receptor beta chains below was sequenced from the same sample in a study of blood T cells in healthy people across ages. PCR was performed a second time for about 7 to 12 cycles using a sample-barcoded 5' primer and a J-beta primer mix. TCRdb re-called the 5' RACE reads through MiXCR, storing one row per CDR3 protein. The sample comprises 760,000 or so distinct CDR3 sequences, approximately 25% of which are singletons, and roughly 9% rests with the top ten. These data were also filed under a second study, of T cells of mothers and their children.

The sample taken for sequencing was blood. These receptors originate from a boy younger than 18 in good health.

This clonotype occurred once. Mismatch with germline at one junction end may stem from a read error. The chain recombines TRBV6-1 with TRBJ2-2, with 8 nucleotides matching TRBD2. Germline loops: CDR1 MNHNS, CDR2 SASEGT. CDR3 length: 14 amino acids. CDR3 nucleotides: TGTGCCAGCAGTAAAGCGGGAGCGTTCGGGGAGCTGTTTTTT. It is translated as CASSKAGAFGELFF.

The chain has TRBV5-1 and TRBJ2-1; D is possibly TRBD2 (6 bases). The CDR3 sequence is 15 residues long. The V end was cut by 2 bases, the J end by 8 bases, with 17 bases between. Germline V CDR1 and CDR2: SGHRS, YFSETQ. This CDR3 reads CASSFKWGDLYEQFF. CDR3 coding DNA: TGCGCCAGCAGCTTTAAGTGGGGGGATTTGTATGAGCAGTTCTTC.

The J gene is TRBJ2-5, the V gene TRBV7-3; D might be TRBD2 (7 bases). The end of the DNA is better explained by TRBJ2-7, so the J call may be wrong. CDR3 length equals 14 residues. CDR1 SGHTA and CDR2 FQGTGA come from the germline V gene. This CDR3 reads CASSHRGGGDEQYF. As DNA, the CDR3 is TGTGCCAGCAGCCACCGGGGAGGGGGGGACGAGCAGTACTTC.

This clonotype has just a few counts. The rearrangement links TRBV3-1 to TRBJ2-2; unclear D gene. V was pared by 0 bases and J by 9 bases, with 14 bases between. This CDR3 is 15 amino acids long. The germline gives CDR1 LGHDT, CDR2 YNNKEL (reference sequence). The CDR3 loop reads CASSQDLGLYRELFF. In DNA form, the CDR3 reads TGTGCCAGCAGCCAAGATCTAGGGCTCTACAGGGAGCTGTTTTTT.

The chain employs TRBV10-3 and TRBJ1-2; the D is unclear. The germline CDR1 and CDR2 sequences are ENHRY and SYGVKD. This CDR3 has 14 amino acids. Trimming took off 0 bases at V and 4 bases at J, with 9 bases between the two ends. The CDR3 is CAISESTSIYGYTF. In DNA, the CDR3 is TGTGCCATCAGTGAGTCGACATCCATCTATGGCTACACCTTC.

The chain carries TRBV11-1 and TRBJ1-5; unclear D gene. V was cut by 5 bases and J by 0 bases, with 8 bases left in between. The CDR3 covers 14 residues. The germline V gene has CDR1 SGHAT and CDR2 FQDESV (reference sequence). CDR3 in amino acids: CASSPDLSNQPQHF. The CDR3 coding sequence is TGTGCCAGCAGCCCAGACCTTAGCAATCAGCCCCAGCATTTT.

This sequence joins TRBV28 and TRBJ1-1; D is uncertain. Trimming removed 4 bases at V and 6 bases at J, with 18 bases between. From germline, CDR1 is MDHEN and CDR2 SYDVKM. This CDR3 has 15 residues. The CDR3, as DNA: TGTGCCAGCAGTTCTATCGGAATGGAGAGCGCTGAAGCTTTCTTT. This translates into CASSSIGMESAEAFF. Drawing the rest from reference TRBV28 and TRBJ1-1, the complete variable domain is DVKVTQSSRYLVKRTGEKVFLECVQDMDHENMFWYRQDPGLGLRLIYFSYDVKMKEKGDIPEGYSVSREKKERFSLILESASTNQTSMYLCASSSIGMESAEAFFGQGTRLTVV.

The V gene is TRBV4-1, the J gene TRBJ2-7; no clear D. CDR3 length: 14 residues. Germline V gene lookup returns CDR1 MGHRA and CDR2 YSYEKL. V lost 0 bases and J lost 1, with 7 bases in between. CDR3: CASSQETASYEQYF. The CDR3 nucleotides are TGCGCCAGCAGCCAAGAGACTGCTTCCTACGAGCAGTACTTC.

CDR3 DNA: TGCGCCAGCAGCCAAGTGGAGACAGGGCAAGAGACCCAGTACTTC. It yields the protein CASSQVETGQETQYF. This chain joins TRBV4-1 and TRBJ2-5; 7 nucleotides align to TRBD1. The CDR3 is 15 residues long. The J segment lost 2 bases and the V segment lost 1 base, leaving 4 bases of the junction unmatched. Germline CDR1 is MGHRA and CDR2 is YSYEKL.

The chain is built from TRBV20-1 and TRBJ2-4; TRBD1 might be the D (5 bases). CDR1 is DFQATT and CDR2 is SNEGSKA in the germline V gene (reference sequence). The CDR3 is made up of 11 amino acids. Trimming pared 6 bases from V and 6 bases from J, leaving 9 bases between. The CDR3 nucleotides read TGCAGTGCGGGGCAGTTAAACATTCAGTACTTC. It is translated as CSAGQLNIQYF.

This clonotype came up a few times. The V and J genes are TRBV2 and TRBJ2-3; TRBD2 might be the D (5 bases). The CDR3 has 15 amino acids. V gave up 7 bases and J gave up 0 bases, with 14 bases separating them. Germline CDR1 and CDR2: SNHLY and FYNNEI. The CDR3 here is CASTGWELSTDTQYF. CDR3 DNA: TGTGCCAGCACCGGATGGGAGCTAAGCACAGATACGCAGTATTTT.

CDR3 loop: CASSLERDNYGYTF. CDR3 nucleotides: TGTGCCAGCAGCTTAGAGCGGGACAACTATGGCTACACCTTC. The chain links TRBV7-8 to TRBJ1-2, with a tentative D call TRBD1 (5 bases). There are 14 residues in the CDR3. Germline V CDR1 and CDR2: SGHVS, FQNEAQ. V lost 1 base and J lost 2, with 8 bases in between.

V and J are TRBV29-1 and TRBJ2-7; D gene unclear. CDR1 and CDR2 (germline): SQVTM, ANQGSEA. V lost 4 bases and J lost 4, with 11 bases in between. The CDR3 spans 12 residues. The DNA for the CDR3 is TGCAGCGTTGTGGTATTGGGGTACGAGCAGTACTTC. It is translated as CSVVVLGYEQYF.